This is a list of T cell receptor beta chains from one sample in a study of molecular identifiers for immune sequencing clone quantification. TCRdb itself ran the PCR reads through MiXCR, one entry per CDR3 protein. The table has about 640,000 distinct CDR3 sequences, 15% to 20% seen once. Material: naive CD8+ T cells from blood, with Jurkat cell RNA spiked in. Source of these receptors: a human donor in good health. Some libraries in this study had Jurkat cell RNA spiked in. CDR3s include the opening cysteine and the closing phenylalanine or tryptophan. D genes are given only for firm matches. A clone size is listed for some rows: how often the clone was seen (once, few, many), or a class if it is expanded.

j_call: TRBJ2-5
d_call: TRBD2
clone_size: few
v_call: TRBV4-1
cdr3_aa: CASSQVYAGGQETQYF
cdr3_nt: TGCGCCAGCAGCCAAGTTTATGCGGGAGGGCAAGAGACCCAGTACTTC

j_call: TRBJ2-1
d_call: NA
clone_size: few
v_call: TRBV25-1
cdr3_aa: CASSDKFYSEQFF
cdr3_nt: TGTGCCAGCAGTGACAAATTTTATTCCGAGCAGTTCTTC

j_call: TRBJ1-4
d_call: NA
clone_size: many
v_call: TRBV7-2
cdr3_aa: CASSLPIGREDEKLFF
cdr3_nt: TGTGCCAGCAGCTTACCCATCGGGAGGGAGGATGAAAAACTGTTTTTT

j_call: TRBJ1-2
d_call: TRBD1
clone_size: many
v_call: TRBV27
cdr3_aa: CASRWTGGGDGYTF
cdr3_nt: TGTGCCAGCAGGTGGACAGGGGGAGGCGATGGCTACACCTTC

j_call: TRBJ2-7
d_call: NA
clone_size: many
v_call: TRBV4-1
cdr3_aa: CASSQGDPYEQYF
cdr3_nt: TGCGCCAGCAGCCAAGGGGACCCCTACGAGCAGTACTTC

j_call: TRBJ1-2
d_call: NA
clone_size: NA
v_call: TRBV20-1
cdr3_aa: CSARVGNGYTF
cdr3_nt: TGCAGTGCTAGAGTAGGGAATGGCTACACCTTC

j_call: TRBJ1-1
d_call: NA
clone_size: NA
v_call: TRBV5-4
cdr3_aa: CASSFQDPNTEAFF
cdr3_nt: TGTGCCAGCAGCTTTCAGGATCCGAACACTGAAGCTTTCTTT

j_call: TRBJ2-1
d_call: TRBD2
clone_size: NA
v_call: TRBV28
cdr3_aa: CASSLLAGAANEQFF
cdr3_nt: TGTGCCAGCAGTTTATTGGCGGGAGCGGCCAATGAGCAGTTCTTC

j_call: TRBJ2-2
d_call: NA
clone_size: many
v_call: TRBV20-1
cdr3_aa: CSARPFVGSANTGELFF
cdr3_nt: TGCAGTGCTAGACCGTTTGTGGGCAGTGCGAACACCGGGGAGCTGTTTTTT

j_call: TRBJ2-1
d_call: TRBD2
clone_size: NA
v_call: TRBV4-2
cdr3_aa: CASSPTSGRAYNEQFF
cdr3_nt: TGTGCCAGCAGCCCAACTAGCGGGAGGGCCTACAATGAGCAGTTCTTC

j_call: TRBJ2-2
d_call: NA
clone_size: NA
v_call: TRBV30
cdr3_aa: CALHHNTGELFF
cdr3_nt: TGTGCCCTACATCACAACACCGGGGAGCTGTTTTTT

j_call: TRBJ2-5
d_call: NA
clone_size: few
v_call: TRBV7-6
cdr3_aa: CASSYGPGQNQETQYF
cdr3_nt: TGTGCCAGCAGCTACGGACCCGGACAGAATCAAGAGACCCAGTACTTC